The clone carrying this T cell receptor beta chain was observed many times. Authors' data handling: Amplification of reference gene primers was used by the study to estimate nucleated cell counts. TCRdb's table, derived via immunoSEQ multiplex PCR, lists solely in-frame clones and lacks some. V, J and clone size reflect that table, while D and trimming were determined from the DNA. Of around 80,000 clones in the sample, about four fifths were seen once. This record belongs to a study of blood T cell repertoires in COVID-19. Across the study: The United States, Italy and Spain provided the acute and convalescent COVID-19 samples. From T cells, B-cell-depleted T cells, or PBMCs came the material, which was cDNA or gDNA.

Germline CDR1 reads SGHRS; CDR2 reads YFSETQ. Trimming took 0 bases from V and 0 from J, leaving 12 bases between them. CDR3 length equals 16 residues. The genes are TRBV5-1 and TRBJ1-1, with TRBD1 as a possible D gene (5 bases). This clonotype was sampled from a woman older than 75 with active or convalescent COVID-19. The specimen was peripheral blood. As DNA, the CDR3 is TGCGCCAGCAGCTTGGGGTCAGGGTCATTGAACACTGAAGCTTTCTTT. Translating gives CASSLGSGSLNTEAFF.